This TCR beta chain was recovered during a study of blood T cell repertoires in COVID-19. CDR1 SNHLY and CDR2 FYNNEI come from the germline V gene. The CDR3 covers 16 residues. V was pared by 6 bases and J by 4 bases, with 22 bases between. The table came from immunoSEQ multiplex PCR; TCRdb's copy has only in-frame clones and leaves some out. The sample contains about 200,000 clones, about 85% of which appear only once. This clone was detected once. Sequencing was done on a sample of peripheral blood. The chain recombines TRBV2 with TRBJ2-7, with D possibly being TRBD1 (6 bases). This sequence originates from a man aged 35-49 years with acute or convalescent COVID-19. The CDR3 sequence: CASRATGTGAYYEQYF. CDR3 nucleotides: TGTGCCAGCAGGGCAACAGGGACCGGAGCCTATTACGAGCAGTACTTC.